This TCR beta chain is from a study of blood T cells in healthy people across ages. A second roughly 6 to 11 cycle PCR used barcoded and J-beta primers. TCRdb processed the 5' RACE reads anew with MiXCR; each CDR3 protein has one entry. The sample has under 800,000 distinct CDR3 sequences, 20% to 25% seen once. A few counts support this clonotype. Its antigen is not identified. CDR3 length equals 19 residues. Germline V gene sequence: CDR1 MNHNS, CDR2 SASEGT. Trimming took 8 bases from V and 0 from J, leaving 28 bases between them. General observations from the study: The study lacked donor CMV status, which possibly confounded expanded clonotype changes.

The V and J genes are TRBV6-1 and TRBJ2-5, with D possibly being TRBD1 or TRBD2 (6 bases each). This clonotype was sampled from a man between 65 and 85 years old in good health. Sequencing was carried out using blood. Written as DNA, the CDR3 is TGTGCCAGCGTACCCCGGCATGCGGGACACGAGTCGCACCAAGAGACCCAGTACTTC. Its protein product is CASVPRHAGHESHQETQYF.